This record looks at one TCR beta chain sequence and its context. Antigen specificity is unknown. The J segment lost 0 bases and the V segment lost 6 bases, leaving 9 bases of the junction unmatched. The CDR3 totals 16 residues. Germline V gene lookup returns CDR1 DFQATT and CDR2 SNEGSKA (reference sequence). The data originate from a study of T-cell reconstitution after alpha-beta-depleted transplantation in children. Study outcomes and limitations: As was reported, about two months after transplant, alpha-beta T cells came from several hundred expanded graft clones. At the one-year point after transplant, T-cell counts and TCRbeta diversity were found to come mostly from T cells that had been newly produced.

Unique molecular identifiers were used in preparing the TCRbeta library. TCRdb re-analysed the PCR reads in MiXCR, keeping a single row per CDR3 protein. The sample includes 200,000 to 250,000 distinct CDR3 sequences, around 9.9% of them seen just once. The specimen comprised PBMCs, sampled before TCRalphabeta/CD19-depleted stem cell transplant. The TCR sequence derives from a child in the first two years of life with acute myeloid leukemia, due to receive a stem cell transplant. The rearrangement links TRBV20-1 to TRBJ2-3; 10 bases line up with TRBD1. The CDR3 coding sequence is TGCAGTGCCCCGGACAGGGGGAGGGATAGCACAGATACGCAGTATTTT. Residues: CSAPDRGRDSTDTQYF.